A selection of T cell receptor beta chains follows, all from one sample in a study of blood T cell repertoires in COVID-19. Repertoires were generated with immunoSEQ multiplex PCR, while TCRdb's copy carries only in-frame clones and drops some. There are 250,000 to 300,000 clones in the sample; approximately 91% occur only once, and about 11% lies in the top ten. The sequencing sample was made of peripheral blood. The receptors were sampled from a young woman with COVID-19, enrolled during active disease. Each CDR3 is given with its conserved first and last residue. The D gene is left open where the match is weak. Clone size is shown for a subset of rows, as once, few, many or a class of expanded clone.

J gene	CDR3 length	V gene	D gene	clone size	CDR3 protein	CDR3 DNA
TRBJ2-5	14	TRBV9	TRBD1	NA	CASSIGTARETQYF	TGTGCCAGCAGCATCGGGACAGCCCGAGAGACCCAGTACTTC
TRBJ2-2	17	TRBV28	TRBD2	NA	CASSLIWSGRGAGELFF	TGTGCCAGCAGTTTAATTTGGTCAGGCCGGGGGGCCGGGGAGCTGTTTTTT
TRBJ1-1	14	TRBV6-1	NA	NA	CASSDLRGNTEAFF	TGTGCCAGCAGTGATTTAAGGGGGAACACTGAAGCTTTCTTT
TRBJ2-1	11	TRBV20-1	NA	NA	CSATLASEQFF	TGCAGTGCAACCTTAGCTTCTGAGCAGTTCTTC
TRBJ2-7	13	TRBV3-1/TRBV3-2	TRBD2	few	CASSPGTSREQYF	TGTGCCAGCAGCCCCGGGACTAGCCGCGAGCAGTACTTC
TRBJ1-5	12	TRBV13	NA	NA	CASSPGNQPQHF	TGTGCCAGCAGCCCAGGTAATCAGCCCCAGCATTTT
TRBJ2-4	13	TRBV19	TRBD1	few	CASSEQGANIQYF	TGTGCCAGTAGCGAACAGGGGGCAAACATTCAGTACTTC
TRBJ1-5	14	TRBV5-6	NA	NA	CASSLGTGNQPQHF	TGTGCCAGCAGCTTGGGAACAGGGAATCAGCCCCAGCATTTT
TRBJ1-6	15	TRBV3-1/TRBV3-2	TRBD1	NA	CASSQQQGANSPLHF	TGTGCCAGCAGCCAACAACAGGGGGCGAATTCACCCCTCCACTTT
TRBJ2-5	15	TRBV9	TRBD2	few	CASSVGGSWQETQYF	TGTGCCAGCAGCGTAGGCGGGAGCTGGCAAGAGACCCAGTACTTC
TRBJ2-7	14	TRBV30	NA	NA	CAWSLYGETYEQYF	TGTGCCTGGAGTTTGTACGGGGAGACCTACGAGCAGTACTTC
TRBJ1-2	11	TRBV24-1	NA	NA	CATWTDYGYTF	TGTGCCACCTGGACAGACTATGGCTACACCTTC
TRBJ2-1	13	TRBV7-2	TRBD2	NA	CASSYGLAGGKFF	TGTGCCAGCAGCTACGGACTAGCGGGAGGGAAGTTCTTC
TRBJ1-2	13	TRBV6-5	NA	NA	CASSTTAGYGYTF	TGTGCCAGCAGTACTACAGCGGGCTATGGCTACACCTTC
TRBJ2-3	12	TRBV29-1	NA	few	CSETDGTDTQYF	TGCAGCGAGACAGACGGCACAGATACGCAGTATTTT
TRBJ1-4	16	TRBV19	TRBD1	few	CASSKTGVELTGKLFF	TGTGCCAGTAGTAAAACAGGGGTGGAATTGACTGGAAAACTGTTTTTT
TRBJ2-1	15	TRBV28	TRBD1	once	CASSLRDRVSGEQFF	TGTGCCAGCAGTCTCCGGGACAGGGTCTCTGGTGAGCAGTTCTTC
TRBJ2-5	15	TRBV7-3	TRBD1	NA	CASSLTGNRGQTQYF	TGTGCCAGCAGCTTAACGGGGAACAGGGGACAGACCCAGTACTTC
TRBJ1-6	15	TRBV7-3	TRBD1	NA	CASSLATGGNSPLHF	TGTGCCAGCAGCTTAGCGACAGGGGGAAATTCACCCCTCCACTTT
TRBJ2-7	13	TRBV6-5	TRBD2	NA	CASGLAGWYEQYF	TGTGCCAGTGGCTTAGCGGGATGGTACGAGCAGTACTTC
TRBJ2-2	13	TRBV2	NA	NA	CASNGRNTGELFF	TGTGCCAGCAACGGGAGGAACACCGGGGAGCTGTTTTTT
TRBJ1-4	14	TRBV10-3	NA	NA	CAISEGSPGEKLFF	TGTGCCATCAGTGAGGGGTCCCCCGGGGAAAAACTGTTTTTT
TRBJ2-5	13	TRBV18	NA	few	CASSPFGRETQYF	TGTGCCAGCTCACCATTTGGGAGGGAGACCCAGTACTTC
TRBJ1-3	15	TRBV5-1	TRBD1	NA	CASSITGASGNTIYF	TGCGCCAGCAGCATTACAGGGGCCTCTGGAAACACCATATATTTT
TRBJ1-3	15	TRBV5-1	TRBD1	NA	CASSPRQGARNTIYF	TGCGCCAGCAGCCCCCGCCAGGGGGCGAGAAACACCATATATTTT
TRBJ2-3	16	TRBV9	TRBD2	NA	CASSSRLAEITDTQYF	TGTGCCAGCAGCTCCCGACTAGCGGAGATCACAGATACGCAGTATTTT
TRBJ2-5	15	TRBV7-9	NA	NA	CASSTIRDLQETQYF	TGTGCCAGCAGCACAATCCGGGACTTACAAGAGACCCAGTACTTC
TRBJ2-5	15	TRBV29-1	TRBD2	NA	CSVAQGLAGAETQYF	TGCAGCGTTGCCCAGGGACTAGCGGGAGCCGAGACCCAGTACTTC
TRBJ1-5	14	TRBV18	TRBD1	once	CASSPLTGVQPQHF	TGTGCCAGCTCACCCTTGACAGGGGTTCAGCCCCAGCATTTT
TRBJ1-5	15	TRBV30	NA	NA	CAWSVLDTSNQPQHF	TGTGCCTGGAGTGTTTTGGACACCAGCAATCAGCCCCAGCATTTT
TRBJ2-2	13	TRBV10-1	NA	NA	CASGDSNTGELFF	TGCGCCAGCGGGGACTCCAACACCGGGGAGCTGTTTTTT
TRBJ2-7	15	TRBV7-9	TRBD2	NA	CASSGTGTSGPEQYF	TGTGCCAGCAGCGGAACCGGGACTAGCGGGCCCGAGCAGTACTTC
TRBJ2-6	19	TRBV28	TRBD2	NA	CASSLAGTSGGSGANVLTF	TGTGCCAGCAGTTTAGCTGGGACTAGCGGGGGCTCTGGGGCCAACGTCCTGACTTTC
TRBJ2-7	13	TRBV5-8	TRBD1	NA	CASSRDRAYEQYF	TGTGCCAGCAGCCGGGACAGGGCCTACGAGCAGTACTTC
TRBJ2-2	16	TRBV9	TRBD2	NA	CASSSTSGRAGGELFF	TGTGCCAGCAGCAGCACTAGCGGGAGGGCCGGAGGGGAGCTGTTTTTT
TRBJ2-2	16	TRBV24-1	TRBD1	NA	CATSDPGTGRTGELFF	TGTGCCACCAGTGATCCAGGGACAGGGCGGACCGGGGAGCTGTTTTTT
TRBJ2-2	14	TRBV10-3	NA	NA	CAISGLGTERELFF	TGTGCCATCAGTGGGCTGGGTACAGAAAGGGAGCTGTTTTTT
TRBJ2-3	16	TRBV18	TRBD2	NA	CASSSMLAGGEDTQYF	TGTGCCAGCTCATCTATGCTGGCGGGAGGGGAGGATACGCAGTATTTT
TRBJ1-1	13	TRBV3-1/TRBV3-2	NA	NA	CASSAQGETESFF	TGTGCCAGCAGCGCACAGGGTGAGACTGAATCTTTCTTT
TRBJ2-1	12	TRBV11-2	TRBD2	NA	CASSLGLVGQFF	TGTGCCAGCAGCTTGGGACTAGTAGGGCAGTTCTTC
TRBJ2-7	14	TRBV11-2	TRBD1	NA	CASSPRDRAYEQYF	TGTGCCAGCAGCCCCCGGGACAGGGCCTACGAGCAGTACTTC
TRBJ2-7	11	TRBV10-3	NA	NA	CASAAEYEQYF	TGTGCCTCCGCCGCAGAATACGAGCAGTACTTC
TRBJ1-5	13	TRBV28	TRBD1	NA	CASGGQGSQPQHF	TGTGCCAGCGGAGGACAGGGGTCACAGCCCCAGCATTTT
TRBJ2-1	15	TRBV18	NA	NA	CASSPGLRAVKEQFF	TGTGCCAGCTCACCAGGACTTAGAGCGGTCAAAGAGCAGTTCTTC
TRBJ1-5	15	TRBV9	NA	NA	CASSLRDNLGQPQHF	TGTGCCAGCAGCCTCCGGGACAATCTAGGTCAGCCCCAGCATTTT
TRBJ1-4	15	TRBV29-1	TRBD1	NA	CSVEASGGLGEKLFF	TGCAGCGTTGAAGCCTCAGGGGGGTTGGGTGAAAAACTGTTTTTT
TRBJ1-3	14	TRBV28	NA	NA	CATQGRGSGNTIYF	TGTGCCACCCAAGGGAGAGGCTCTGGAAACACCATATATTTT
TRBJ2-1	16	TRBV4-2	NA	NA	CASSQPGLNNYNEQFF	TGTGCCAGCAGCCAACCGGGACTTAATAACTACAATGAGCAGTTCTTC
TRBJ1-4	14	TRBV5-5	NA	NA	CASSSGAINEKLFF	TGTGCCAGCAGCTCCGGAGCTATAAATGAAAAACTGTTTTTT
TRBJ1-5	13	TRBV6-6	NA	NA	CASRALDYQPQHF	TGTGCCAGCAGGGCCTTAGACTATCAGCCCCAGCATTTT
TRBJ1-5	16	TRBV19	TRBD1	NA	CASSIGTGQGGQPQHF	TGTGCCAGTAGTATAGGTACAGGACAGGGAGGACAGCCCCAGCATTTT
TRBJ1-3	15	TRBV5-1	NA	NA	CASSLVANSGNTIYF	TGCGCCAGCAGCTTGGTAGCGAACTCTGGAAACACCATATATTTT
TRBJ1-5	16	TRBV7-9	NA	once	CASSLEDSALDQPQHF	TGTGCCAGCAGCTTAGAGGACAGTGCCCTTGATCAGCCCCAGCATTTT
TRBJ2-1	15	TRBV24-1	TRBD2	NA	CATSDLGLADNEQFF	TGTGCCACCAGTGACCTAGGACTAGCGGACAATGAGCAGTTCTTC
TRBJ1-6	12	TRBV7-8	NA	NA	CASSPRLPPLHF	TGTGCCAGCAGCCCGAGACTTCCACCCCTCCACTTT
TRBJ1-3	12	TRBV3-1/TRBV3-2	NA	NA	CASRGDRNTIYF	TGTGCCAGCAGGGGGGACAGAAACACCATATATTTT
TRBJ2-1	15	TRBV27	NA	once	CASSLIGGTRNEQFF	TGTGCCAGCAGTTTAATAGGCGGGACGCGAAATGAGCAGTTCTTC
TRBJ2-3	12	TRBV3-1/TRBV3-2	NA	NA	CASSPSTDTQYF	TGTGCCAGCAGCCCGAGCACAGATACGCAGTATTTT
TRBJ2-7	16	TRBV6-1	TRBD2	NA	CASSEKSGSGSYEQYF	TGTGCCAGCAGTGAAAAGAGCGGGAGTGGTTCCTACGAGCAGTACTTC
TRBJ2-7	15	TRBV6-5	NA	NA	CASSSDFASSYEQYF	TGTGCCAGCAGTTCCGACTTTGCTAGCTCCTACGAGCAGTACTTC